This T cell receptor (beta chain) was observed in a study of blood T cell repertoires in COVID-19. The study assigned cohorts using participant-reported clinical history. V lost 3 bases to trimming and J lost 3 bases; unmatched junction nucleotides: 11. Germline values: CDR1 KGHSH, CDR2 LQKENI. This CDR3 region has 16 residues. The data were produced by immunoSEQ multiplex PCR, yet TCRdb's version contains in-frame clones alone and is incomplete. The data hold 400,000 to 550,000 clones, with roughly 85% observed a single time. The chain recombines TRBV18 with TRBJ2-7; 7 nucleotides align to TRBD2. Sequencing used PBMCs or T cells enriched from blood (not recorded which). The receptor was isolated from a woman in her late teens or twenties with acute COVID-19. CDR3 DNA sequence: TGTGCCAGCTCACCGGCCATAAGCGGGGTAGGCTACGAGCAGTACTTC. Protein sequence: CASSPAISGVGYEQYF.